Each of the 18 T cell receptor beta chains below was sequenced from the same sample in a study of identical twins. TCRdb re-derived calls from the 5' RACE reads in MiXCR, one entry per CDR3 protein. The table has 400,000 to 500,000 distinct CDR3 sequences, 14% seen once. This sample was shared with a second study, whose subject was yellow fever vaccine responses in identical twins.

Specimen: CD4+ T cells sorted from blood. The source of these receptors is a woman aged 18-35 years in good health.

This clonotype was detected only a few times. The chain links TRBV6-5 to TRBJ2-3; D perhaps matches TRBD1 (5 bases). This CDR3 region has 16 residues. The V gene lost 1 base and the J gene lost 0 bases, with 11 bases spanning the gap. Germline values: CDR1 MNHEY, CDR2 SVGAGI. This CDR3 is CASSYFGATSTDTQYF. For the CDR3, the DNA is TGTGCCAGCAGTTACTTTGGGGCTACTAGCACAGATACGCAGTATTTT.

V is TRBV29-1 and J is TRBJ2-2, with TRBD2 identical over 7 bases. Germline CDR1 and CDR2: SQVTM and ANQGSEA. The V gene end was trimmed by 4 bases and the J gene end by 5 bases; junction bases not matched to a gene: 7. This CDR3 is built from 14 residues. The CDR3 nucleotides are TGCAGCGTTGTGGGTCGGGGAGGGACCGGGGAGCTGTTTTTT. Translation: CSVVGRGGTGELFF.

This clonotype was counted at least ten times. This rearrangement joins TRBV20-1 to TRBJ2-7, with 8 bases fitting TRBD2. CDR1 DFQATT and CDR2 SNEGSKA come from the germline V gene (reference sequence). The CDR3 is made up of 15 amino acids. The V and J ends lost 4 bases and 2 bases, in that order; junction bases with no gene match: 10. The CDR3 reads CSATVYSGDPYEQYF. The CDR3 DNA reads TGCAGTGCTACGGTTTATAGCGGGGACCCCTACGAGCAGTACTTC.

This clonotype was recorded many times. This chain links TRBV7-9 with TRBJ2-7, with a tentative D call TRBD2 (5 bases). The CDR3 runs to 13 residues. Trimming removed 5 bases at V and 4 bases at J, with 12 bases between. Germline CDR1 SEHNR, CDR2 FQNEAQ (reference sequence). The CDR3 DNA follows: TGTGCCAGCAGCACCGCCAGGACTTACGAGCAGTACTTC. Protein sequence: CASSTARTYEQYF.

The rearrangement uses TRBV12-3 or TRBV12-4 and TRBJ2-5; possibly TRBD1 or TRBD2 for D (5 bases each). The CDR3 is made up of 14 amino acids. The ends were cut back, 4 bases at V and 5 bases at J, with 14 bases in the middle. CDR3 sequence: CASSWRTGRETQYF. DNA for the CDR3: TGTGCCAGCAGTTGGAGAACGGGGCGGGAGACCCAGTACTTC.

This clonotype was picked up many times. The gene calls are TRBV20-1 and TRBJ2-7; weak D call: TRBD1 (5 bases). The V end was cut by 2 bases, the J end by 6 bases, with 11 bases between. This CDR3 has 12 amino acids. Germline CDR1 and CDR2: DFQATT and SNEGSKA (reference sequence). Here the CDR3 DNA reads TGCAGTGCTAGAACAGGATTAGCCGAGCAGTACTTC. Protein product: CSARTGLAEQYF.

This chain uses TRBV24-1 with TRBJ2-1; D may be TRBD1 (6 bases). The CDR3 has 17 amino acids. Germline V gene lookup returns CDR1 KGHDR and CDR2 SFDVKD. With 2 bases removed from V and 1 base from J, the gap between germline ends came to 14 bases. The CDR3 DNA sequence: TGTGCCACCAGTGATTCCGGGACAACGAATTCCTACAATGAGCAGTTCTTC. Protein: CATSDSGTTNSYNEQFF.

This clonotype came up a few times. The chain employs TRBV6-5 and TRBJ2-1; 8 bases match TRBD2. The CDR3 is made up of 16 amino acids. CDR1 is MNHEY and CDR2 is SVGAGI in the germline V gene. The V and J ends lost 0 bases and 6 bases, in that order; junction bases with no gene match: 7. The CDR3 sequence is CASSYSGLGVRNEQFF. Here the CDR3 DNA reads TGTGCCAGCAGTTACTCGGGACTAGGGGTTCGCAATGAGCAGTTCTTC.

The chain carries TRBV20-1 and TRBJ2-7; 12 nucleotides align to TRBD1. V lost 6 bases, J lost 7 bases, and 13 bases stayed unmatched. From germline, CDR1 is DFQATT and CDR2 SNEGSKA (reference sequence). This CDR3 comprises 15 residues. CDR3 sequence: CSANIPGQGAQEQYF. Here the CDR3 DNA reads TGCAGTGCCAATATCCCGGGACAGGGGGCGCAGGAGCAGTACTTC.

This clonotype came up a few times. This chain joins TRBV15 and TRBJ2-3, with TRBD2 matching 10 bases. This CDR3 is built from 16 residues. The J segment lost 2 bases and the V segment lost 3 bases, leaving 5 bases of the junction unmatched. Germline CDR1 is LNHNV and CDR2 is YYDKDF (reference sequence). DNA for the CDR3: TGTGCCACCAGCAGTAGGACTAGCGGCTCCACAGATACGCAGTATTTT. Translating gives CATSSRTSGSTDTQYF. The full variable domain, completed using reference TRBV15 and TRBJ2-3, is DAMVIQNPRYQVTQFGKPVTLSCSQTLNHNVMYWYQQKSSQAPKLLFHYYDKDFNNEADTPDNFQSRRPNTSFCFLDIRSPGLGDTAMYLCATSSRTSGSTDTQYFGPGTRLTVL.

The rearrangement joins TRBV7-2 to TRBJ2-4; D unresolved. With 0 bases removed from V and 6 bases from J, the gap between germline ends came to 9 bases. The CDR3 covers 14 residues. Looked up from germline, CDR1 is SGHTA and CDR2 is FQGNSA. This chain's CDR3 is CASSLAGSLNIQYF. DNA of the CDR3: TGTGCCAGCAGCTTAGCAGGGTCGCTAAACATTCAGTACTTC.

This clonotype turned up a few times. The chain couples TRBV27 to TRBJ1-2; the D gene is possibly TRBD1 (6 bases). The V end lost 6 bases, the J end lost 0 bases, and 11 bases lay between the germline ends. From germline, CDR1 is MNHEY and CDR2 SMNVEV (reference sequence). CDR3 length: 14 residues. CDR3: CASRKTGANYGYTF. In DNA, the CDR3 is TGTGCCAGCAGAAAGACAGGAGCTAACTATGGCTACACCTTC.

The chain has TRBV20-1 and TRBJ2-1; D ambiguous. Germline-derived CDR1 and CDR2 are DFQATT and SNEGSKA (reference sequence). This CDR3 is built from 13 residues. V was pared by 1 base and J by 5 bases, with 9 bases between. Here the CDR3 DNA reads TGCAGTGCTAGAGTTATATCCCACAATGAGCAGTTCTTC. This encodes CSARVISHNEQFF.

This clonotype was observed a few times. J is TRBJ2-7 and V is TRBV7-2; TRBD2 might be the D (5 bases). The V end was cut by 4 bases, the J end by 6 bases, with 13 bases between. Germline values: CDR1 SGHTA, CDR2 FQGNSA. There are 13 residues in the CDR3. The DNA of the CDR3 is TGTGCCAGCAGCTCGAGGACTCAGCGCGAGCAGTACTTC. This gives the protein CASSSRTQREQYF.

This clonotype was counted a few times. The chain uses TRBV7-2 and TRBJ1-1; D is possibly TRBD1 (5 bases). Trimming removed 0 bases from V and 4 bases from J, with 12 bases in between. The CDR3 runs 15 residues. CDR1 is SGHTA, CDR2 FQGNSA, per germline. The CDR3 nucleotides are TGTGCCAGCAGCTTAGCCTCCCGGGGGGGCACTGAAGCTTTCTTT. Protein: CASSLASRGGTEAFF.

This clonotype has a count of ten or more. This sequence joins TRBV5-1 and TRBJ2-3; the D gene is possibly TRBD1 (6 bases). Germline loops: CDR1 SGHRS, CDR2 YFSETQ. The CDR3 length is 14 residues. The V end was cut by 0 bases, the J end by 6 bases, with 11 bases between. The CDR3 DNA is TGCGCCAGCAGCTTGGAGTCCAGGGGCGATACGCAGTATTTT. It yields the protein CASSLESRGDTQYF.

This clonotype was counted only a few times. The chain uses TRBV5-6 and TRBJ2-1; a weak D match, TRBD2 (6 bases). This CDR3 is 12 amino acids long. Germline V gene lookup returns CDR1 SGHDT and CDR2 YYEEEE. The germline V and J ends were trimmed by 1 base and 12 bases, with 11 bases remaining between them. For the CDR3, the DNA is TGTGCCAGCAGCTTGCAGTCGGGGGTGCAGTTCTTC. It codes for CASSLQSGVQFF.

V and J are TRBV11-2 and TRBJ2-1; 9 bases line up with TRBD1. Germline trimming cut 2 bases from V and 4 bases from J; bases unmatched to any gene: 6. The CDR3 covers 16 residues. In germline, CDR1 is SGHAT, CDR2 FQNNGV. The CDR3 loop is CASSLTRTGVYNEQFF. The CDR3 DNA reads TGTGCCAGCAGCTTAACCCGGACAGGGGTTTACAATGAGCAGTTCTTC.